The 20 T cell receptor beta chains given below trace back to one sample, sequenced in a study of human T cells and chemical hapten exposure. TCRdb re-called the RACE reads with MiXCR, one entry per CDR3 protein. The sample carries just over 80,000 distinct CDR3 sequences, roughly a tenth recorded once. Documented time point: patch test 1, 2 weeks after DPC sensitization. Treatment defined: therapeutic diphenylcyclopropenone sensitization with weekly scalp DPC. The source was whole blood, collected in connection with sensitization to the hapten diphenylcyclopropenone (DPC). The receptors were gathered from a woman aged 45-60 years with alopecia areata. Some clones in this sample may be carry-over from other donors' samples.

This clonotype has just a few counts. This chain uses TRBV28 with TRBJ2-7; D unclear. V was trimmed by 8 bases and J by 6 bases, leaving 11 bases between them. The germline CDR1 and CDR2 sequences are MDHEN and SYDVKM. The CDR3 loop spans 11 amino acids. CDR3 sequence: CASGGVREQYF. The CDR3, as DNA: TGTGCCAGCGGTGGTGTACGCGAGCAGTACTTC. Combining the CDR3 with reference TRBV28 and TRBJ2-7 gives the whole variable domain DVKVTQSSRYLVKRTGEKVFLECVQDMDHENMFWYRQDPGLGLRLIYFSYDVKMKEKGDIPEGYSVSREKKERFSLILESASTNQTSMYLCASGGVREQYFGPGTRLTVT.

The rearrangement joins TRBV20-1 to TRBJ1-1; 8 bases line up with TRBD1. V dropped 5 bases and J dropped 5; count of bases not matched to a gene: 10. Germline values: CDR1 DFQATT, CDR2 SNEGSKA (reference sequence). The CDR3 runs 14 residues. The chain's CDR3 is CSAGDRGGRTEAFF. The CDR3, as DNA: TGCAGTGCTGGCGACAGGGGCGGCCGGACTGAAGCTTTCTTT.

This clonotype was found many times. The chain is built from TRBV2 and TRBJ2-1, with D hard to call. V dropped 7 bases and J dropped 9 bases, with 16 bases sitting between them. This CDR3 region has 13 residues. The germline V gene encodes CDR1 SNHLY and CDR2 FYNNEI. The CDR3, as DNA: TGTGCCAGCACCCCCAACCTGGTTGGTGAGCAGTTCTTC. This encodes CASTPNLVGEQFF.

This clonotype was detected ten times or more. The gene calls are TRBV29-1 and TRBJ2-1; the match to TRBD1 covers 9 bases. The length of the CDR3 is 15 residues. V shed 2 bases and J 3 bases; nucleotides not matched to a gene: 5. Germline V gene sequence: CDR1 SQVTM, CDR2 ANQGSEA. DNA for the CDR3: TGCAGCGTTGAACCGGGACAGGGAATCTACAATGAGCAGTTCTTC. This codes for CSVEPGQGIYNEQFF.

V gene TRBV3-1 combines with J gene TRBJ2-1; D is unclear. The germline V gene has CDR1 LGHDT and CDR2 YNNKEL (reference sequence). CDR3 length: 13 amino acids. Trimming removed 3 bases from V and 12 bases from J, with 15 bases in between. CDR3: CASSQGTGLAQFF. The DNA for the CDR3 is TGTGCCAGCAGCCAGGGCACTGGGCTGGCGCAGTTCTTC.

The table lists this clonotype with a few counts. The V gene is TRBV2, the J gene TRBJ2-5; 8 positions match TRBD2. Germline assignment: CDR1 SNHLY and CDR2 FYNNEI. The ends lost 6 bases at V and 1 base at J; junction bases unmatched: 4. This CDR3 has 14 amino acids. CDR3 amino acids: CASRGLVIQETQYF. DNA of the CDR3: TGTGCCAGCAGGGGACTAGTGATCCAAGAGACCCAGTACTTC.

This clonotype was observed a handful of times. The chain links TRBV9 to TRBJ2-7, with TRBD1 as a possible D gene (5 bases). V lost 0 bases and J lost 6, with 7 bases in between. Per the germline V gene, CDR1 is SGDLS and CDR2 is YYNGEE. This CDR3 is 12 amino acids long. CDR3 sequence: CASSVGQGEQYF. DNA for the CDR3: TGTGCCAGCAGCGTAGGTCAGGGCGAGCAGTACTTC. Using reference TRBV9 and TRBJ2-7 for the parts outside the CDR3, the full variable domain is DSGVTQTPKHLITATGQRVTLRCSPRSGDLSVYWYQQSLDQGLQFLIQYYNGEERAKGNILERFSAQQFPDLHSELNLSSLELGDSALYFCASSVGQGEQYFGPGTRLTVT.

The V and J genes are TRBV6-1 and TRBJ2-5; D perhaps matches TRBD2 (5 bases). Germline CDR1 reads MNHNS; CDR2 reads SASEGT. Trimming removed 6 bases from V and 0 bases from J, with 17 bases in between. The CDR3 is 16 amino acids. Here the CDR3 reads CASRDPRAQYQETQYF. The CDR3 nucleotides are TGTGCCAGCAGAGATCCGAGGGCCCAGTACCAAGAGACCCAGTACTTC.

There are many counts of this clonotype. This chain connects TRBV29-1 to TRBJ1-2; TRBD1 agrees at 8 bases. Trimming cost V 5 bases and J 4 bases; bases outside gene matches: 18. This CDR3 has 17 residues. Germline CDR1 is SQVTM and CDR2 is ANQGSEA. In nucleotides, the CDR3 is TGCAGCGTTTTTAGGTCTGGACAGGGTCTTCCCTTCTATGGCTACACCTTC. Its protein product is CSVFRSGQGLPFYGYTF.

In this sample, this clonotype turned up many times. This sequence joins TRBV6-5 and TRBJ2-4, with D tentatively TRBD1 (5 bases). The CDR3 extends over 13 amino acids. The V end lost 6 bases, the J end lost 8 bases, and 14 bases lay between the germline ends. Germline V gives CDR1 MNHEY, CDR2 SVGAGI. This chain's CDR3 is CASRMAGRDIQYF. CDR3 nucleotides: TGTGCCAGCAGGATGGCAGGGCGAGACATTCAGTACTTC.

This clonotype showed up many times. The chain uses TRBV7-2 and TRBJ2-3; TRBD1 is a possible D gene (6 bases). This CDR3 has 16 residues. Germline V CDR1 and CDR2: SGHTA, FQGNSA. The V and J ends lost 7 bases and 5 bases respectively, with 22 bases between them. Here the CDR3 DNA reads TGTGCCAGCACTCAACTTGGGGGCCTCGGTCGAGATACGCAGTATTTT. Translating gives CASTQLGGLGRDTQYF.

On this clonotype itself: The CDR3 does not end in the conserved phenylalanine or tryptophan, so this is likely a read error. The chain has TRBV7-2 and TRBJ1-1; D gene uncertain. The germline V gene encodes CDR1 SGHTA and CDR2 FQGNSA. The CDR3 has 14 amino acids. Between the trimmed V and J ends, which lost 3 bases and 1 base, there was a span of 9 bases. CDR3 coding DNA: TGTGCCAGCAGCTTTAGCACCCAGAACACTGAAGCTTTCCTT. Its translation is CASSFSTQNTEAFL.

Ten or more counts support this clonotype. This chain links TRBV27 with TRBJ1-2; tentative D call: TRBD1 (5 bases). Germline CDR1 is MNHEY and CDR2 is SMNVEV (reference sequence). Trimming took 4 bases from V and 5 from J, leaving 14 bases between them. CDR3 length: 14 residues. CDR3 nucleotide sequence: TGTGCCAGCAGTTCGGCAGGGACTAGATATGGCTACACCTTC. As protein: CASSSAGTRYGYTF.

This clonotype was recorded a few times. This rearrangement joins TRBV20-1 to TRBJ2-3, with a possible D match to TRBD2 (6 bases). V was shortened by 1 base and J by 4 bases, with 12 bases between the two germline ends. CDR3 length equals 14 residues. Germline V CDR1 and CDR2: DFQATT, SNEGSKA (reference sequence). The CDR3 loop is CSARAGVFPDTQYF. In DNA, the CDR3 is TGCAGTGCTAGAGCGGGAGTTTTCCCAGATACGCAGTATTTT.

This clonotype has a count of ten or more. V and J are TRBV28 and TRBJ2-3; weak D call: TRBD1 (5 bases). Trimming took off 4 bases at V and 5 bases at J, with 13 bases between the two ends. The CDR3 is made up of 14 amino acids. CDR1 and CDR2 (germline): MDHEN, SYDVKM. The CDR3, as DNA: TGTGCCAGCAGTTGGGGAAGGGGAATAGATACGCAGTATTTT. Its protein product is CASSWGRGIDTQYF.

This clonotype was picked up a small number of times. This sequence joins TRBV14 and TRBJ1-2, with TRBD1 as a possible D gene (5 bases). V lost 6 bases and J lost 4, with 9 bases in between. The CDR3 spans 12 residues. CDR1 is SGHDN and CDR2 is FVKESK in the germline V gene. The chain's CDR3 is CASSRTSYGYTF. The CDR3 DNA reads TGTGCCAGCAGTCGGACATCCTATGGCTACACCTTC.

This clonotype was seen many times. This chain links TRBV7-6 with TRBJ1-5; D possibly corresponds to TRBD1 (6 bases). V lost 5 bases, J lost 5 bases, and 10 bases lay in between. CDR3 length: 13 residues. Per the germline V gene, CDR1 is SGHVS and CDR2 is FNYEAQ. For the CDR3, the DNA is TGTGCCAGCAGCCCCAACAGGGATCAGCCCCAGCATTTT. This codes for CASSPNRDQPQHF.

This clonotype has only a few counts. The missing conserved phenylalanine or tryptophan at the end of this CDR3 makes a read error likely. It is unclear where the CDR3 begins or ends on the DNA, so no DNA is shown, and the CDR3 is as TCRdb lists it. The chain links TRBV20-1 to TRBJ2-1; TRBD1 is the table's D call and was not checked against the DNA. Both ends counted, the CDR3 spans 11 residues. Germline CDR1 DFQATT, CDR2 SNEGSKA (reference sequence). CDR3 residues: CSARDRDRSQL.

This clonotype has a count of ten or more. This chain links TRBV6-2 or TRBV6-3 with TRBJ1-1; 7 bases align to TRBD1. The germline CDR1 and CDR2 sequences are MNHEY and SVGEGT. Trimming at V came to 11 bases and at J to 1 base, leaving 10 bases not matched to a gene. The CDR3 extends over 14 amino acids. For the CDR3, the DNA is TGTGCCGGGAAATCGACAGGGACGAACACTGAAGCTTTCTTT. Encoded protein: CAGKSTGTNTEAFF.

CDR3 sequence: CSVRLPGADTQYF. As DNA, the CDR3 is TGCAGCGTCCGATTACCAGGGGCAGATACGCAGTATTTT. The V and J genes are TRBV29-1 and TRBJ2-3; maybe TRBD1 (6 bases). This CDR3 is built from 13 residues. Trimming took off 6 bases at V and 4 bases at J, with 14 bases between the two ends. Germline V gene lookup returns CDR1 SQVTM and CDR2 ANQGSEA.